This TCR beta chain is drawn from a study of T-cell reconstitution after alpha-beta-depleted transplantation in children. This clonotype was picked up a small number of times. V was trimmed by 4 bases and J by 2 bases, leaving 14 bases between them. The CDR3 contains 15 residues. The library targeted TCRbeta and was prepared with unique molecular identifiers. MiXCR, applied by TCRdb to the PCR reads, yields one record per CDR3 protein. In the table there are hundreds of thousands of distinct CDR3 sequences, approximately 13% of which are singletons. This clonotype originated in a male patient younger than 18 who had a stem cell transplant for acute myeloid leukemia, so the T cells may come from the graft donor. The material sequenced was PBMCs, mostly from graft donor cells, taken 360 days after TCRalphabeta/CD19-depleted stem cell transplant. J is TRBJ1-2 and V is TRBV12-3 or TRBV12-4, with D unclear. The chain's CDR3 is CASSSLGRANYGYTF. In nucleotides, the CDR3 is TGTGCCAGCAGTTCCCTGGGCCGGGCGAACTATGGCTACACCTTC.